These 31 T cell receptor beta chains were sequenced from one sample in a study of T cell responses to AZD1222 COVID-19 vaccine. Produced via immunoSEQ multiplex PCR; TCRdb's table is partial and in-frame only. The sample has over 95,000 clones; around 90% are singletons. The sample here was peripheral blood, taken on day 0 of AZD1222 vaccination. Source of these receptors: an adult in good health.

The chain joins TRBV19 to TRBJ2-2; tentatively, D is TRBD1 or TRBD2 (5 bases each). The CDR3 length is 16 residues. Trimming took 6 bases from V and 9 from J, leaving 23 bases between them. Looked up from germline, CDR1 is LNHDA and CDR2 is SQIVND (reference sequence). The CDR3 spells CASSPAGASSGRELFF. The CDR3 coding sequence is TGTGCCAGTAGCCCAGCTGGGGCTAGCTCTGGTAGGGAGCTGTTTTTT.

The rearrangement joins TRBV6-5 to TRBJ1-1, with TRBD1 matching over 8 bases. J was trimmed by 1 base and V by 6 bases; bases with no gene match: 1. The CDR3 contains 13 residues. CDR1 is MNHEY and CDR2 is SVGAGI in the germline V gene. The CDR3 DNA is TGTGCCAGCAGGGACAGGGAGAACACTGAAGCTTTCTTT. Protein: CASRDRENTEAFF.

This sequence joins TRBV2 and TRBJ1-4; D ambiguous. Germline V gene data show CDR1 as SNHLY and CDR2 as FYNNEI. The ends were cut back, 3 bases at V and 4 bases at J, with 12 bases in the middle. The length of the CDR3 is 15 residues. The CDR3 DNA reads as TGTGCCAGCAGTGATATTTCCTCCTTTAATGAAAAACTGTTTTTT. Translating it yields CASSDISSFNEKLFF.

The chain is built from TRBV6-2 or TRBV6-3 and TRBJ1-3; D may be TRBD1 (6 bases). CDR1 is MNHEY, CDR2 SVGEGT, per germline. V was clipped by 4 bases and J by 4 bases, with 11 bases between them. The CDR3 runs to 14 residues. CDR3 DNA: TGTGCCAGCAGTTTCGGGACAACCGGAAACACCATATATTTT. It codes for CASSFGTTGNTIYF.

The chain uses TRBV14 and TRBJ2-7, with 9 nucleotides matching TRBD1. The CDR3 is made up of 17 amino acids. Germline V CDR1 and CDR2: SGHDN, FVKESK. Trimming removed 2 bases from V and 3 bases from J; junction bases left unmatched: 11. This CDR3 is CASSQPRTGDRVYEQYF. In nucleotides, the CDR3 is TGTGCCAGCAGCCAACCCCGGACAGGGGATAGGGTCTACGAGCAGTACTTC.

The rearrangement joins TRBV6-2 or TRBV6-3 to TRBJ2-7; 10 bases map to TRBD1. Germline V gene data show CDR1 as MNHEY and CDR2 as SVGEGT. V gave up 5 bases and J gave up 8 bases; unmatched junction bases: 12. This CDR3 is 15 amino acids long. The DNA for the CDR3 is TGTGCCAGCAGTACCTGGACAGGGGGGTTTACGAAGCAGTACTTC. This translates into CASSTWTGGFTKQYF.

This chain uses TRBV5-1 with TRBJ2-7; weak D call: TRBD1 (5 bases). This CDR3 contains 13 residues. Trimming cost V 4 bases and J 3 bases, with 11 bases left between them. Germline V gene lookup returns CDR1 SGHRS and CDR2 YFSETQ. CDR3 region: CASSLDTYYEQYF. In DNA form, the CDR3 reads TGCGCCAGCAGCCTGGACACTTACTACGAGCAGTACTTC.

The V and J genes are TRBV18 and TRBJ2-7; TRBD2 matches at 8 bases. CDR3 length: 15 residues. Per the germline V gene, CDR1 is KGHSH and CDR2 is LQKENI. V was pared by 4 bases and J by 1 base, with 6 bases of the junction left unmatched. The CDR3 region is CASSLGSGTSYEQYF. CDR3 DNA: TGTGCCAGCTCACTGGGTAGCGGGACGTCCTACGAGCAGTACTTC.

In DNA form, the CDR3 reads TGTGCCAGCTCACCGGGAGGTAATTCACCCCTCCACTTT. It translates to CASSPGGNSPLHF. The V and J genes are TRBV18 and TRBJ1-6; no reliable D call. Between the trimmed V and J ends, which lost 3 bases and 6 bases, there was a span of 6 bases. Germline lookup yields CDR1 KGHSH and CDR2 LQKENI. There are 13 residues in the CDR3.

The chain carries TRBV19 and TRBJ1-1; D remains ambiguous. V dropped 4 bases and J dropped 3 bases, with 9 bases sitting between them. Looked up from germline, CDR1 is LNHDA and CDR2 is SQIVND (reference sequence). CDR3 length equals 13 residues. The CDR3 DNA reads TGTGCCAGTAGTAGGGAGGAGGACACTGAAGCTTTCTTT. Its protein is CASSREEDTEAFF.

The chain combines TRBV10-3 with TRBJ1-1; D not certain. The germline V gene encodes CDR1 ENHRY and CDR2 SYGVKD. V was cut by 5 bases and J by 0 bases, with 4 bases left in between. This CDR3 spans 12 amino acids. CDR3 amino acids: CAISSLNTEAFF. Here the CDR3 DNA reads TGTGCCATCAGTTCCCTGAACACTGAAGCTTTCTTT.

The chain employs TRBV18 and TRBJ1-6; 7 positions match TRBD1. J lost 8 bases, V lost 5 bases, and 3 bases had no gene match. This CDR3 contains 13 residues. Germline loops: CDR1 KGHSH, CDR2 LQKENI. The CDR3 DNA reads TGTGCCAGCTCATTTACAGGGGATTCACCCCTCCACTTT. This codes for CASSFTGDSPLHF.

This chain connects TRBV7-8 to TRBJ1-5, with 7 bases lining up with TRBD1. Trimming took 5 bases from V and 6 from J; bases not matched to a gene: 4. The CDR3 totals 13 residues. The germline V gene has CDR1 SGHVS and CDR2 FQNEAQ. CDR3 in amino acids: CASSADRSQPQHF. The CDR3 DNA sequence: TGTGCCAGCAGCGCGGACAGGAGTCAGCCCCAGCATTTT.

The CDR3 reads CASSVVGSGSDEQFF. The CDR3 coding sequence is TGTGCCAGCAGCGTAGTCGGTAGCGGGAGTGATGAGCAGTTCTTC. The rearrangement uses TRBV9 and TRBJ2-1, with TRBD2 matching over 9 bases. Germline values: CDR1 SGDLS, CDR2 YYNGEE. This CDR3 region has 15 residues. The ends lost 0 bases at V and 8 bases at J; junction bases unmatched: 6.

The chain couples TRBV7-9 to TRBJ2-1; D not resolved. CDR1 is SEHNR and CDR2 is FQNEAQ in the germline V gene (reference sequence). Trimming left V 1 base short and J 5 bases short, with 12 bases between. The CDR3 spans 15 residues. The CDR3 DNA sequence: TGTGCCAGCAGCTTAGTGTCCTCAACTAACAATGAGCAGTTCTTC. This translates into CASSLVSSTNNEQFF.

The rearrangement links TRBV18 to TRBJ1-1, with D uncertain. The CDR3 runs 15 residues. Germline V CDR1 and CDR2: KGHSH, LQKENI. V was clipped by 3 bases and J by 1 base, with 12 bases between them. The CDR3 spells CASSPPTRSNTEAFF. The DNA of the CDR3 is TGTGCCAGCTCACCCCCGACACGATCGAACACTGAAGCTTTCTTT.

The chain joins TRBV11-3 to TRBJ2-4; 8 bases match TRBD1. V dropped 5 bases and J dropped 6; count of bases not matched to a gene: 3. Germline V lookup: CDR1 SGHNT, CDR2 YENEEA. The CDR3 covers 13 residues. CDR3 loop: CASSPGQGNIQYF. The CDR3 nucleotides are TGTGCCAGCAGCCCAGGACAGGGAAACATTCAGTACTTC.

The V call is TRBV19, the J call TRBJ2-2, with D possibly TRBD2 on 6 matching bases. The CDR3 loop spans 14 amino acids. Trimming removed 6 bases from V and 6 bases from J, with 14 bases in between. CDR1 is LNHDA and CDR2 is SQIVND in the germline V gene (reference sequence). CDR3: CASRTGTESGELFF. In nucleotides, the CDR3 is TGTGCCAGTAGGACCGGGACTGAGTCCGGGGAGCTGTTTTTT.

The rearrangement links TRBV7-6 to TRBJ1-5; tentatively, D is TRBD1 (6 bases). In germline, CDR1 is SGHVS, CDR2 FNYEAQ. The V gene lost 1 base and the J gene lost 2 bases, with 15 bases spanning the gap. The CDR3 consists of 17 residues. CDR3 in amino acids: CASSLGPPGDGNQPQHF. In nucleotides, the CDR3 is TGTGCCAGCAGCTTAGGGCCCCCAGGGGATGGCAATCAGCCCCAGCATTTT.

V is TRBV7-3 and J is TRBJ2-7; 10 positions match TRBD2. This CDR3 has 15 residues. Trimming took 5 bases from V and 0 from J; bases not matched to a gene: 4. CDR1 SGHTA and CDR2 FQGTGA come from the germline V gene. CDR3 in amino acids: CASSAGLAVSYEQYF. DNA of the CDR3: TGTGCCAGCAGCGCCGGACTAGCGGTCTCCTACGAGCAGTACTTC.

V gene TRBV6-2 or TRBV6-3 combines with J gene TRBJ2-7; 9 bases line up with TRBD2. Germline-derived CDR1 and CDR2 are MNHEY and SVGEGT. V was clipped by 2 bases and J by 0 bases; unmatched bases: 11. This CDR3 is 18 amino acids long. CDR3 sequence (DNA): TGTGCCAGCAGTTACCCGCGGCGGGGGGGGACAACCTCCTACGAGCAGTACTTC. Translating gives CASSYPRRGGTTSYEQYF.

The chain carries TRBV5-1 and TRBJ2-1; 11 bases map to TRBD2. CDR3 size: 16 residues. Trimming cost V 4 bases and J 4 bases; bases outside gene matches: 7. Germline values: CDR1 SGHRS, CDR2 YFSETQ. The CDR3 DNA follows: TGCGCCAGCAGCGCCCGGACTAGCGGGCCGTACAATGAGCAGTTCTTC. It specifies CASSARTSGPYNEQFF.

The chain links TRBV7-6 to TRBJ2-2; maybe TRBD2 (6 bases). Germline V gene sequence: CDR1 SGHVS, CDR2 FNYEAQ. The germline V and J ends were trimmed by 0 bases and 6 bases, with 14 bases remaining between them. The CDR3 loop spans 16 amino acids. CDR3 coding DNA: TGTGCCAGCAGCTTAGCGCGAAGCGGAGGGGCCGGGGAGCTGTTTTTT. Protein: CASSLARSGGAGELFF.

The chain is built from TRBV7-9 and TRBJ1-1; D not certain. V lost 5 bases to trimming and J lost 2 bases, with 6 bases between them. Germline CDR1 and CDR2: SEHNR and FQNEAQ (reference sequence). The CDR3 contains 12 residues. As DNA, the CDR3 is TGTGCCAGCAGCCCCCAAAACACTGAAGCTTTCTTT. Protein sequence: CASSPQNTEAFF.

DNA for the CDR3: TGTGCCACCAGTGAGTCGGGACAGGGGGCGGATCAGCCCCAGCATTTT. Translation: CATSESGQGADQPQHF. V usage is TRBV24-1 and J usage is TRBJ1-5, with 12 nucleotides matching TRBD1. CDR1 is KGHDR and CDR2 is SFDVKD in the germline V gene. J lost 5 bases, V lost 4 bases, and 5 bases had no gene match. This CDR3 is built from 16 residues.

CDR3 bases: TGCACCAGCAGCCAAGATCTGAGGGGGCGGAAAAACATTCAGTACTTC. Translating gives CTSSQDLRGRKNIQYF. This chain links TRBV1 with TRBJ2-4; the D segment call TRBD1 is taken from the table without a DNA check. TRBV1 is designated a pseudogene. The CDR3 sequence is 16 residues long.

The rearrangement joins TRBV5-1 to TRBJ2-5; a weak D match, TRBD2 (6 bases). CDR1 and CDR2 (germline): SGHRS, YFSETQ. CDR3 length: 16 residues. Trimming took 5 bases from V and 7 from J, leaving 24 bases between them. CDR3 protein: CASSQYSSVASGTQYF. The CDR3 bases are TGCGCCAGCAGTCAGTACTCTAGCGTCGCCAGTGGGACCCAGTACTTC.

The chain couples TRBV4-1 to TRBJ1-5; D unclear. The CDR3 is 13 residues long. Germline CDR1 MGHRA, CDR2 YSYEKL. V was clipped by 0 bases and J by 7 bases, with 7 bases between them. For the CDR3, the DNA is TGCGCCAGCAGCCAAGACTTTGCCCAGCCCCAGCATTTT. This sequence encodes CASSQDFAQPQHF.

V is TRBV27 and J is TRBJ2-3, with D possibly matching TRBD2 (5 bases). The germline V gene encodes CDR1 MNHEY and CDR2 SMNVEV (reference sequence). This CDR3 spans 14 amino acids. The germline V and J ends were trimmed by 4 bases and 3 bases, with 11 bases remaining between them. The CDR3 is CASSSEGATDTQYF. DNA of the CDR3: TGTGCCAGCAGTTCCGAGGGAGCTACAGATACGCAGTATTTT.

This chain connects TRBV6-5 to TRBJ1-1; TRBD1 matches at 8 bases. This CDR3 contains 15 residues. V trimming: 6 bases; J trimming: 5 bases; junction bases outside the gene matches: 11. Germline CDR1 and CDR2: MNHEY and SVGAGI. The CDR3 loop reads CASRAGGAGFTEAFF. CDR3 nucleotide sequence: TGTGCCAGCAGGGCAGGGGGCGCAGGTTTTACTGAAGCTTTCTTT.

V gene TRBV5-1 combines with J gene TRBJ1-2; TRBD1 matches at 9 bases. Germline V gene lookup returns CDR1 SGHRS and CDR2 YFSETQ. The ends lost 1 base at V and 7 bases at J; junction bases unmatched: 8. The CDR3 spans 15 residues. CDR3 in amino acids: CASSLITTGGGGYTF. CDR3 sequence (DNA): TGCGCCAGCAGCTTGATTACCACAGGGGGCGGTGGCTACACCTTC.